These T cell receptor beta chains were read from a single sample in a study of blood T cell repertoires in COVID-19. Using immunoSEQ multiplex PCR, the repertoire was profiled, and TCRdb retains in-frame clones only, with some absent. The sample consists of some 250,000 clones, around 90% of them appearing once. Sequenced: peripheral blood. These receptor sequences come from a man aged 55 to 70 who had recovered from COVID-19. CDR3s include the opening cysteine and the closing phenylalanine or tryptophan. The D gene is left open where the match is weak. Size is omitted from some rows. Given values are once, few, many or a class for expanded clones.

J gene: TRBJ2-3; V gene: TRBV5-1; clone size: NA; D gene: NA; CDR3 DNA: TGCGCCAGCAGCTGGCTTACAGGGACCACAGATACGCAGTATTTT; CDR3 protein: CASSWLTGTTDTQYF
J gene: TRBJ1-2; V gene: TRBV19; clone size: NA; D gene: NA; CDR3 DNA: TGTGCCAGTAGTATTTTGAGGGCAGGATCGAGGGGCTACACCTTC; CDR3 protein: CASSILRAGSRGYTF
J gene: TRBJ1-6; V gene: TRBV30; clone size: NA; D gene: TRBD1; CDR3 DNA: TGTGCCTGGAGTGGAGGACAGGGGGTCAATAATTCACCCCTCCACTTT; CDR3 protein: CAWSGGQGVNNSPLHF
J gene: TRBJ1-2; V gene: TRBV5-4; clone size: NA; D gene: TRBD1; CDR3 DNA: TGTGCCAGCAGCTTGACAGGGGTGGTGGTAGGCGGCTACACCTTC; CDR3 protein: CASSLTGVVVGGYTF
J gene: TRBJ1-1; V gene: TRBV21-1; clone size: NA; D gene: NA; CDR3 DNA: TGTGCCAGCAGCAAAAAGACAGGGGCAAGAGACACTGAAGCTTTCTTT; CDR3 protein: CASSKKTGARDTEAFF
J gene: TRBJ1-5; V gene: TRBV6-5; clone size: NA; D gene: TRBD1; CDR3 DNA: TGTGCCAGCAGGCTACAGGGGGGGAATCAGCCCCAGCATTTT; CDR3 protein: CASRLQGGNQPQHF
J gene: TRBJ1-3; V gene: TRBV6-4; clone size: NA; D gene: NA; CDR3 DNA: TGTGCCAGCAGTGCACAACAGGTTCTCTCTGGAAACACCATATATTTT; CDR3 protein: CASSAQQVLSGNTIYF
J gene: TRBJ2-3; V gene: TRBV7-9; clone size: NA; D gene: NA; CDR3 DNA: TGTGCCAGCAGTAAAGAGCGTGGCACAGATACGCAGTATTTT; CDR3 protein: CASSKERGTDTQYF
J gene: TRBJ2-7; V gene: TRBV5-1; clone size: once; D gene: NA; CDR3 DNA: TGCGCCAGCAGCCGGGAGATTCTCTACGAGCAGTACTTC; CDR3 protein: CASSREILYEQYF
J gene: TRBJ1-1; V gene: TRBV3-1/TRBV3-2; clone size: NA; D gene: NA; CDR3 DNA: TGTGCCAGCAGCCAAGTACAGTCCCACACTGAAGCTTTCTTT; CDR3 protein: CASSQVQSHTEAFF
J gene: TRBJ1-6; V gene: TRBV4-2; clone size: NA; D gene: NA; CDR3 DNA: TGTGCCAGCAGCCAAGAACCACAGCGGAATTCCTATAATTCACCCCTCCACTTT; CDR3 protein: CASSQEPQRNSYNSPLHF